The 5 T cell receptor beta chains below all came from one sample that was sequenced in a study of T cells in Graves' hyperthyroidism and ophthalmopathy. From RNA transcripts, TCR beta CDR3 regions were amplified. HTBI primers drove first-round RT-PCR of the TCR CDR3. Via MiXCR, TCRdb re-called the multiplex PCR reads, giving one row per CDR3 protein. This sample has roughly 580,000 distinct CDR3 sequences, with over 11% found just once. The sequencing sample was made of blood. Source of these receptors: a woman aged 30 to 39 with Graves' hyperthyroidism that later progressed to Graves' ophthalmopathy.

In this sample, this clonotype turned up many times. The chain combines TRBV3-1 with TRBJ2-2; D is undetermined. The V and J ends lost 5 bases and 3 bases respectively, with 7 bases between them. Per the germline V gene, CDR1 is LGHDT and CDR2 is YNNKEL (reference sequence). The CDR3 sequence is 13 residues long. The CDR3 region has the DNA TGTGCCAGCAGCTGGCAGGACACCGGGGAGCTGTTTTTT. This encodes CASSWQDTGELFF.

This clonotype was seen many times. The chain has TRBV19 and TRBJ1-2; 10 bases agree with TRBD1. Trimming cost V 7 bases and J 1 base; bases outside gene matches: 9. The V gene's germline CDR1 is LNHDA and CDR2 SQIVND (reference sequence). This CDR3 is built from 16 residues. The CDR3 spells CASTDGGTGDNYGYTF. The CDR3 DNA sequence: TGTGCCAGTACCGACGGGGGGACAGGGGATAACTATGGCTACACCTTC.

This clonotype was seen a few times. V gene TRBV3-1 combines with J gene TRBJ1-5; TRBD1 is a possible D gene (5 bases). The length of the CDR3 is 15 residues. With 0 bases removed from V and 7 bases from J, the gap between germline ends came to 13 bases. Germline V CDR1 and CDR2: LGHDT, YNNKEL (reference sequence). CDR3 sequence: CASSQDDSGGQPQHF. DNA for the CDR3: TGTGCCAGCAGCCAAGATGATAGCGGGGGGCAGCCCCAGCATTTT.

In this sample, this clonotype turned up many times. V gene TRBV12-3 or TRBV12-4 combines with J gene TRBJ2-7, with 7 nucleotides matching TRBD2. This CDR3 comprises 12 residues. Trimming at V came to 9 bases and at J to 2 bases, leaving 4 bases not matched to a gene. The CDR3 spells CASSGYAYEQYF. The CDR3 coding sequence is TGTGCCAGTAGCGGGTACGCCTACGAGCAGTACTTC.

The V call is TRBV15, the J call TRBJ2-5; 9 bases fit TRBD1. CDR3 length: 15 residues. Losses at the gene ends were 0 bases for V and 5 bases for J; bases not matched to a gene: 4. The germline gives CDR1 LNHNV, CDR2 YYDKDF (reference sequence). CDR3 nucleotides: TGTGCCACCAGCAGAGACCCCGGGACAGGGGAGACCCAGTACTTC. It codes for CATSRDPGTGETQYF.